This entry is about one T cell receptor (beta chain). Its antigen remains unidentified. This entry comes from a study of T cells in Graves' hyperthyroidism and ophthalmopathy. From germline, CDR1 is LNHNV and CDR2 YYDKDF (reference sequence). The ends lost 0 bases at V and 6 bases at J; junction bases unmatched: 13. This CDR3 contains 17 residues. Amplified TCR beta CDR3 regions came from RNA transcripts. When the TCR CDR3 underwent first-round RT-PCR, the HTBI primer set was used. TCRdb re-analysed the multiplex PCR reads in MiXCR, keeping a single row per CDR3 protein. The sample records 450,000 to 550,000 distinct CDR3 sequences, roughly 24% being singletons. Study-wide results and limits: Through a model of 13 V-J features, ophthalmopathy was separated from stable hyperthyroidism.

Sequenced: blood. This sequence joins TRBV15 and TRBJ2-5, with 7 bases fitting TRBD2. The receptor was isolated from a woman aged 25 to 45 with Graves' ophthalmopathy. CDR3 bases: TGTGCCACCAGCAGAGAACCGGACCCAAGCGGGGTTCAGACCCAGTACTTC. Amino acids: CATSREPDPSGVQTQYF.